This T cell receptor beta chain derives from a study of CD8+ T cells in alopecia areata. After isolation, RNA underwent reverse transcription to generate cDNA as the sequencing template. Sequencing was performed with immunoSEQ multiplex PCR; in TCRdb, only in-frame clones are kept and a portion is missing. The table shows fewer than 250,000 clones, with around two fifths occurring only once. The V gene's germline CDR1 is SGHAT and CDR2 FQNNGV. Trimming took off 1 base at V and 4 bases at J, with 7 bases between the two ends. The CDR3 covers 13 residues. As to treatment: oral pan-JAK inhibitor, 5-10 mg twice daily.

This material consisted of CD4+ T cells sorted from blood, taken between weeks 36 and 40, from a patient treated with tofacitinib. The chain carries TRBV11-2 and TRBJ2-5; D is tentatively TRBD1 or TRBD2 (5 bases each). This sequence was found in a human donor with alopecia areata. CDR3 region: CASSLVGPETQYF. The CDR3 nucleotides read TGTGCCAGCAGCTTAGTGGGACCAGAGACCCAGTACTTC. Combining the CDR3 with reference TRBV11-2 and TRBJ2-5 gives the whole variable domain EAGVAQSPRYKIIEKRQSVAFWCNPISGHATLYWYQQILGQGPKLLIQFQNNGVVDDSQLPKDRFSAERLKGVDSTLKIQPAKLEDSAVYLCASSLVGPETQYFGPGTRLLVL.